One sample yielded the 18 T cell receptor beta chains listed below, sequenced in a study of glioma-infiltrating T cells. The iRepertoire nested amplicon-rescue multiplex PCR amplified TCR alpha and beta CDR3s from RNA. TCRdb reprocessed the multiplex PCR reads via MiXCR and lists one record per CDR3 protein. Here the sample spans 35,000 to 45,000 distinct CDR3 sequences, about a fifth being singletons. Sequenced sample: glioma tissue, nonneoplastic brain tissue, or PBMCs (not recorded which). These TCRs come from a human donor with low-grade glioma or glioblastoma, undergoing nonglioma brain surgery, or in good health (not recorded which).

On this clonotype: A much larger clone lies one base from this, so it may be a read error. The chain couples TRBV6-5 to TRBJ2-6, with 8 bases matching TRBD1. In germline, CDR1 is MNHEY, CDR2 SVGAGI. This CDR3 comprises 17 residues. CDR3 region: CASTKGQGYSGANVLSF. The CDR3 DNA reads as TGTGCCAGCACCAAAGGACAGGGCTATTCCGGGGCCAACGTCCTGAGTTTC.

A single count supports this clonotype. The V and J genes are TRBV15 and TRBJ2-1, with 14 bases fitting TRBD2. CDR1 LNHNV and CDR2 YYDKDF come from the germline V gene (reference sequence). The CDR3 consists of 18 residues. V trimming: 1 base; J trimming: 12 bases; junction bases outside the gene matches: 14. The CDR3 is CATSRGLAGGPSTDTQFF. DNA of the CDR3: TGTGCCACCAGCAGAGGACTAGCGGGAGGGCCTAGCACAGATACGCAGTTCTTC. Looking up the rest from reference TRBV15 and TRBJ2-1 gives the full variable domain: DAMVIQNPRYQVTQFGKPVTLSCSQTLNHNVMYWYQQKSSQAPKLLFHYYDKDFNNEADTPDNFQSRRPNTSFCFLDIRSPGLGDTAMYLCATSRGLAGGPSTDTQFFGPGTRLTVL.

At least ten counts were recorded for this clonotype. This chain connects TRBV7-2 to TRBJ1-1; D gene ambiguous. V lost 3 bases and J 6 bases, leaving 11 bases between the germline ends. This CDR3 is built from 13 residues. Germline-derived CDR1 and CDR2 are SGHTA and FQGNSA. The CDR3 is CASSLEYLAEAFF. CDR3 bases: TGTGCCAGCAGCTTGGAGTACTTGGCTGAAGCTTTCTTT.

In regard to this clonotype: A junction boundary mismatches the germline segment, possibly from a read error. The chain uses TRBV27 and TRBJ1-1, with TRBD1 as a possible D gene (5 bases). This CDR3 has 15 amino acids. The germline CDR1 and CDR2 sequences are MNHEY and SMNVEV (reference sequence). CDR3 loop: CARSPRDPGYPEAFF. The CDR3 DNA is TGTGCCCGCAGTCCCCGGGACCCCGGGTACCCTGAAGCTTTCTTT.

This clonotype was seen many times. The chain links TRBV3-1 to TRBJ2-1, with 10 bases matching TRBD2. CDR1 is LGHDT and CDR2 is YNNKEL in the germline V gene (reference sequence). The CDR3 runs 15 residues. With 1 base clipped from V and 7 bases from J, the junction kept 4 bases outside the gene matches. The CDR3 region is CASSQGDSGRNEQFF. CDR3 DNA sequence: TGTGCCAGCAGCCAAGGTGATAGCGGGAGGAATGAGCAGTTCTTC.

This clonotype was seen many times. The chain couples TRBV12-3 or TRBV12-4 to TRBJ1-2, with unresolved D. V lost 5 bases and J 2 bases, leaving 12 bases between the germline ends. The CDR3 runs 14 residues. In DNA form, the CDR3 reads TGTGCCAGCAGTCGAACCAGTGGGAACTATGGCTACACCTTC. Translating gives CASSRTSGNYGYTF.

This clonotype occurred many times. The chain combines TRBV2 with TRBJ2-7; 7 bases are a match to TRBD1. The CDR3 loop spans 13 amino acids. Germline V gene sequence: CDR1 SNHLY, CDR2 FYNNEI. With 8 bases clipped from V and 0 bases from J, the junction kept 4 bases outside the gene matches. The CDR3 spells CASGDSISYEQYF. CDR3 nucleotides: TGTGCCAGCGGGGACAGCATCTCCTACGAGCAGTACTTC. Using reference TRBV2 and TRBJ2-7 for the parts outside the CDR3, the full variable domain is EPEVTQTPSHQVTQMGQEVILRCVPISNHLYFYWYRQILGQKVEFLVSFYNNEISEKSEIFDDQFSVERPDGSNFTLKIRSTKLEDSAMYFCASGDSISYEQYFGPGTRLTVT.

With respect to this clonotype: This clone may be a read error of a much larger clone one base away. This rearrangement joins TRBV2 to TRBJ2-5; TRBD2 aligns across 8 bases. Germline V lookup: CDR1 SNHLY, CDR2 FYNNEI. CDR3 length: 15 residues. The CDR3 DNA reads TGTGCCAGCAGTGGGCTAGCGGGCGTCCAAGAGACCCAGTGCTTC. It translates to CASSGLAGVQETQCF.

Concerning this clonotype: At one boundary the junction diverges from the germline segment, which might be a read error. The chain links TRBV6-2 or TRBV6-3 to TRBJ2-6; 7 bases line up with TRBD1. CDR3 length equals 14 residues. Germline CDR1 MNHEY, CDR2 SVGEGT. CDR3 bases: TGTGCCAGCAGTACAGGGGATGGGGCCAGCGTCCTGACTTTC. Its protein product is CASSTGDGASVLTF.

Concerning this clonotype itself: A much larger clone sits a single nucleotide away, making a read error possible. The V call is TRBV7-2, the J call TRBJ2-3; 8 bases map to TRBD2. The ends lost 6 bases at V and 6 bases at J; junction bases unmatched: 8. The CDR3 loop spans 14 amino acids. Germline assignment: CDR1 SGHTA and CDR2 FQGNSA. The CDR3 reads CASSISGMDDTQYF. As DNA, the CDR3 is TGTGCCAGCAGTATTAGCGGGATGGACGATACGCAGTATTTT.

This clonotype was recorded many times. V usage is TRBV11-2 and J usage is TRBJ2-7; TRBD2 might be the D (6 bases). The CDR3 runs 14 residues. The V gene lost 1 base and the J gene lost 5 bases, with 12 bases spanning the gap. Germline lookup yields CDR1 SGHAT and CDR2 FQNNGV. CDR3 sequence: CASSLGYGSNEQYV. In DNA, the CDR3 is TGTGCCAGCAGCTTAGGGTACGGGAGTAACGAGCAGTACGTC.

Turning to this clonotype: A much larger clone differs by one base, so this may be a read error. The chain is built from TRBV4-1 and TRBJ2-7; no firm D call. CDR1 MGHRA and CDR2 YSYEKL come from the germline V gene. The CDR3 loop spans 14 amino acids. CDR3 in DNA: TGCGCCAGCAGCCAAGAGGGCGGAACATACGGGCAGTACTTC. Protein product: CASSQEGGTYGQYF.

This clonotype was detected many times. The gene calls are TRBV19 and TRBJ2-2, with D perhaps assigned TRBD1 or TRBD2 (5 bases each). V was cut by 6 bases and J by 0 bases, with 14 bases left in between. Germline-derived CDR1 and CDR2 are LNHDA and SQIVND (reference sequence). The CDR3 runs to 16 residues. DNA for the CDR3: TGTGCCAGTAGCCCCGGGACCGCCGCGAACACCGGGGAGCTGTTTTTT. It specifies CASSPGTAANTGELFF.

This clonotype was counted many times. The chain carries TRBV24-1 and TRBJ2-2; D might be TRBD1 or TRBD2, each matching 6 bases. V lost 9 bases and J lost 3, with 13 bases in between. The CDR3 totals 14 residues. Germline CDR1 KGHDR, CDR2 SFDVKD. The CDR3: CATGGGADTGELFF. The CDR3 bases are TGTGCCACCGGAGGGGGAGCGGACACCGGGGAGCTGTTTTTT.

By share of the sample, this clonotype is medium-sized. The CDR3 nucleotides read TGTGCCAGCAGGTCGACCGGGACTAACAATGAGCAGTTCTTC. Amino acid sequence: CASRSTGTNNEQFF. The chain carries TRBV7-2 and TRBJ2-1, with TRBD2 matching 7 bases. The CDR3 has 14 residues. V shed 6 bases and J 5 bases; nucleotides not matched to a gene: 7. Germline loops: CDR1 SGHTA, CDR2 FQGNSA.

V usage is TRBV5-1 and J usage is TRBJ2-5, with a possible D match to TRBD1 (5 bases). V was trimmed by 7 bases and J by 1 base, leaving 11 bases between them. Germline CDR1 and CDR2: SGHRS and YFSETQ. The CDR3 totals 13 residues. The CDR3: CASQKGVQETQYF. The DNA of the CDR3 is TGCGCCAGCCAGAAAGGGGTCCAAGAGACCCAGTACTTC.

This clonotype was counted many times. V is TRBV29-1 and J is TRBJ2-3, with D possibly TRBD2 on 6 matching bases. V dropped 6 bases and J dropped 1 base, with 11 bases sitting between them. Germline V gene lookup returns CDR1 SQVTM and CDR2 ANQGSEA. This CDR3 is built from 13 residues. The CDR3, as DNA: TGCAGCGTGCATAGCGGTGGCACAGATACGCAGTATTTT. As protein: CSVHSGGTDTQYF.

This sequence joins TRBV29-1 and TRBJ1-2; no clear D gene. Deletions cut 0 bases from V and 8 bases from J, with 13 bases between. Germline CDR1 reads SQVTM; CDR2 reads ANQGSEA. The CDR3 consists of 13 residues. The CDR3 nucleotides read TGCAGCGTTGAAGATCAGTCAGAGTACGGCTACACCTTC. Its protein is CSVEDQSEYGYTF. The entire variable domain, with the rest obtained from reference TRBV29-1 and TRBJ1-2, is as follows: SAVISQKPSRDICQRGTSLTIQCQVDSQVTMMFWYRQQPGQSLTLIATANQGSEATYESGFVIDKFPISRPNLTFSTLTVSNMSPEDSSIYLCSVEDQSEYGYTFGSGTRLTVV.